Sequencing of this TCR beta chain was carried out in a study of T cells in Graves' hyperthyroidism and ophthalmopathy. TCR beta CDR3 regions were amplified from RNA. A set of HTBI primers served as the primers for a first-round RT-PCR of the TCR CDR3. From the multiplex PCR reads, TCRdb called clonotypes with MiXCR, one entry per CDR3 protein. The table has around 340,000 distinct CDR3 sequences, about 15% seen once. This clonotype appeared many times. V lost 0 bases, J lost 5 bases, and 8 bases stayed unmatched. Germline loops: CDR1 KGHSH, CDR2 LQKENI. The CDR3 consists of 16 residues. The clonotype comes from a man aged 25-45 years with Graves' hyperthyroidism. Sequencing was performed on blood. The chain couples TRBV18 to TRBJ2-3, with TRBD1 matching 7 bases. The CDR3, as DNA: TGTGCCAGCTCACCACCGGGCCTTTACAGGGGAGATACGCAGTATTTT. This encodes CASSPPGLYRGDTQYF.